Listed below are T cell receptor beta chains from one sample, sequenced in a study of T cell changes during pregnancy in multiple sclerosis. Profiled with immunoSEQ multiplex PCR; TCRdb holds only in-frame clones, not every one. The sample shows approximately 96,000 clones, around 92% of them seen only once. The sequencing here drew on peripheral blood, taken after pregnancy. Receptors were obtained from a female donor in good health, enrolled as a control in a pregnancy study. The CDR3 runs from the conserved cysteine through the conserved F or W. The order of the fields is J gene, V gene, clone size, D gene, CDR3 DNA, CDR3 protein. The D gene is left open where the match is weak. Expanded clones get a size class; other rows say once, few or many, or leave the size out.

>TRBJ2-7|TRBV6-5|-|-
TGTGCCAGCACACCCCGGCGAGCGGTTGGGGAGCAGTACTTC
CASTPRRAVGEQYF
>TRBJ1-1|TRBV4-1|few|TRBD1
TGCGCCAGCAGCCGGAGACAGGGGGACACTGAAGCTTTCTTT
CASSRRQGDTEAFF
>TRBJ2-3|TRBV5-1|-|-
TGCGCCAGCACGCGGGAAATCACAGATACGCAGTATTTT
CASTREITDTQYF
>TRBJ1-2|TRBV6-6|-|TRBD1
TGTGCCAGCAGTGGACAGGGTAACTATGGCTACACCTTC
CASSGQGNYGYTF
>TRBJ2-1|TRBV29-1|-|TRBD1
TGCAGCGTAACACAGGGGGCAGATTTTAGTGAGCAGTTCTTC
CSVTQGADFSEQFF
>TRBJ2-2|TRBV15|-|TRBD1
TGTGCCACCAGCAGGGGACGTACAGGGGCCGGGGAGCTGTTTTTT
CATSRGRTGAGELFF
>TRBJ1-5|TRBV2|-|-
TGTGCCAGCAGTGTCCAGTGGAGGAATCAGCCCCAGCATTTT
CASSVQWRNQPQHF
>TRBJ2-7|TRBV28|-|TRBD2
TGTGCCAGCAGTGGTACAGGACTAGCCTTCTACGAGCAGTACTTC
CASSGTGLAFYEQYF
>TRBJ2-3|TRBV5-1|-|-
TGCGCCAGCAGCATAGCTGAAACAGATACGCAGTATTTT
CASSIAETDTQYF
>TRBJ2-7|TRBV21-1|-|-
TGTGCCAGCAGCCGCTTCGGGACTAGCGGGGCCTCCTACGAGCAGTACTTC
CASSRFGTSGASYEQYF
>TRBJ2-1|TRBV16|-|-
TGTGCCAGCAGCCAACCCACAGGGTTTCAGAATGAGCAGTTCTTC
CASSQPTGFQNEQFF
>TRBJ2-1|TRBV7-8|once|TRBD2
TGTGCCAGCAGCTTCTCCCAGCGGGGGCTCAGGGATGAGCAGTTCTTC
CASSFSQRGLRDEQFF
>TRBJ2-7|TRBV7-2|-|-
TGTGCCAGCAGCTTAGTTGGGGTGCGGCCAAGGGGGAGCTCCTACGAGCAGTACTTC
CASSLVGVRPRGSSYEQYF
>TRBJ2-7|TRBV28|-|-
TGTGCCAGCAGTCTCGACTACTACGAGCAGTACTTC
CASSLDYYEQYF
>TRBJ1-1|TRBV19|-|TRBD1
TGTGCCAGTAGTATAGCTGACAGGGCCAGCACTGAAGCTTTCTTT
CASSIADRASTEAFF
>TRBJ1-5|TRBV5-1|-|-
TGCGCCAGCAGCTTAGGACAGTACAATCAGCCCCAGCATTTT
CASSLGQYNQPQHF
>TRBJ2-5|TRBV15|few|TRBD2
TGTGCCACCAGCAGAGCACTAGCGGGACTTGACCAAGAGACCCAGTACTTC
CATSRALAGLDQETQYF
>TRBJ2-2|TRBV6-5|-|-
TGTGCCAGCAGTTACGATACGAGCGGGGAGCTGTTTTTT
CASSYDTSGELFF
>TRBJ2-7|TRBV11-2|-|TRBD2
TGTGCCAGCAGCTTCTTGAGCGGGAGGGCCCTACTTCGGTACTTC
CASSFLSGRALLRYF
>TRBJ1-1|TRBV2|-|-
TGTGCCAGCAGTGTTTCCAAGAACACTGAAGCTTTCTTT
CASSVSKNTEAFF
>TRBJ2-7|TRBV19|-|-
TGTGCCAGTGCACTTACCGGACTCGGGGGCTACGAGCAGTACTTC
CASALTGLGGYEQYF
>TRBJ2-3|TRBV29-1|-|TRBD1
TGCAGCGTCCCGGGACAGCTAATCACAGATACGCAGTATTTT
CSVPGQLITDTQYF
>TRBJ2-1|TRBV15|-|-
TGTGCCACCAGCAGAGTCGGGAGCTCCTACAATGAGCAGTTCTTC
CATSRVGSSYNEQFF
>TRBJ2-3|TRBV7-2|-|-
TGTGCCAGCAGCCCTAGCTATGAGTCCGATACGCAGTATTTT
CASSPSYESDTQYF
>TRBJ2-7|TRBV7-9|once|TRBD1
TGTGCCAGCAGTCGGGACAGGTACGAGCAGTACTTC
CASSRDRYEQYF
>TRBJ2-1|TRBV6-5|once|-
TGTGCCACCCGAATAGTCAATGAGCAGTTCTTC
CATRIVNEQFF
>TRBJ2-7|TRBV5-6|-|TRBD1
TGTGCCAGCATGAGGACAGGGGGCGACGAGCAGTACTTC
CASMRTGGDEQYF
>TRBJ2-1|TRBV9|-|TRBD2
TGTGCCAGCAGCGGGGGGACTAGCGGGAACAATGAGCAGTTCTTC
CASSGGTSGNNEQFF
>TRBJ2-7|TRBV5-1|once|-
TGCGCCAGCAGCCCTAGACAGAGCTCCTACGAGCAGTACTTC
CASSPRQSSYEQYF
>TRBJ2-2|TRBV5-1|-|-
TGCGCCAGCAGCTCGCAGGGGAACACCGGGGAGCTGTTTTTT
CASSSQGNTGELFF
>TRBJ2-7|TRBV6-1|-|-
TGTGCCAGCTCTGCGTCTGGAAGGGGAATCGAGCAGTACTTC
CASSASGRGIEQYF
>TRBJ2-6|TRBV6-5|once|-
TGTGCCAGCAGCCGACTAGCTGGGGCCAACGTCCTGACTTTC
CASSRLAGANVLTF
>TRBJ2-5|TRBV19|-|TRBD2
TGTGCCAGTAGTATAGAAAGGCGGGAGGGCTATGAGACCCAGTACTTC
CASSIERREGYETQYF
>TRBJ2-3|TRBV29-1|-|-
TGCAGCGTTGATAGGGACACCACAGATACGCAGTATTTT
CSVDRDTTDTQYF
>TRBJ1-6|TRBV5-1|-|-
TGCGCCAGCAGCAACGGGCAGGGTTATAATTCACCCCTCCACTTT
CASSNGQGYNSPLHF
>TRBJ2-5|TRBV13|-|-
TGTGCCAGCAGCCCTACGGGAAGTAGCTCGCAGTACTTC
CASSPTGSSSQYF
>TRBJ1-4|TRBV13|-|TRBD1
TGTGCCAGCAGACCGGACAGGTCGGACGAAAAACTGTTTTTT
CASRPDRSDEKLFF
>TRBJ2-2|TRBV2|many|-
TGTGCCAGCAGCTCCCAGAAGGTTAGCCCCGGGGAGCTGTTTTTT
CASSSQKVSPGELFF
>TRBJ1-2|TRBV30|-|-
TGTGCCTCCCGCGGGAATAACTATGGCTACACCTTC
CASRGNNYGYTF
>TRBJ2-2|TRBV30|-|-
TGTGCCTGGAGTGTTTGGGCAGGGAACACCGGGGAGCTGTTTTTT
CAWSVWAGNTGELFF
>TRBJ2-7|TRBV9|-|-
TGTGCCAGCAGCCTTGACCGGGGCGAGCAGTACTTC
CASSLDRGEQYF
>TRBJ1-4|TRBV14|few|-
TGTGCCAGCAGCCCGTCGCAGGGGCTTGCAACTAATGAAAAACTGTTTTTT
CASSPSQGLATNEKLFF
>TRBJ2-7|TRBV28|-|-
TGTGCCAGCAGTCCATGGAATAGCGGAGCCTACGAGCAGTACTTC
CASSPWNSGAYEQYF
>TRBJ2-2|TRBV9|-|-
TGTGCCAGCAGCGTAGAGGGGTCGAACACCGGGGAGCTGTTTTTT
CASSVEGSNTGELFF
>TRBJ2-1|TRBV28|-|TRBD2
TGTGCCAGCAGTCACCTTAGCGGGAGACCCAATGAGCAGTTCTTC
CASSHLSGRPNEQFF
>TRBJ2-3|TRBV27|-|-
TGTGCCAGCAGTTCGGGGGGCGCGGAAGGAGATACGCAGTATTTT
CASSSGGAEGDTQYF
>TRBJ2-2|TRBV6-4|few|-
TGTGCCAGCAGTGAGGCTGCCACCGGGGAGCTGTTTTTT
CASSEAATGELFF
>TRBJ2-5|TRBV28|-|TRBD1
TGTGCCAGCAGGACCGAGGGGGCCCAAGAGACCCAGTACTTC
CASRTEGAQETQYF
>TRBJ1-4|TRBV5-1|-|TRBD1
TGCGCCAGCAGCCCCCAGGGCGGGACAGGGGAAACAACTAATGAAAAACTGTTTTTT
CASSPQGGTGETTNEKLFF
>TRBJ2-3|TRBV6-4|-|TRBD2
TGTGCCAGCAGTGAGCGGGGGGGGGCAGATACGCAGTATTTT
CASSERGGADTQYF
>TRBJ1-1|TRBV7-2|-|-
TGTGCCAGCAGCCCCAGGGCCATCACTGAAGCTTTCTTT
CASSPRAITEAFF
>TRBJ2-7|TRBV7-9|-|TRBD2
TGTGCCAGCAGCCCTTCGCTCCAAAGGCGGGAGGGGTCCTACGAGCAGTACTTC
CASSPSLQRREGSYEQYF
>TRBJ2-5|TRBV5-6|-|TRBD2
TGTGCCAGCAGCTCGAGACTAGCGGGCACTGAAGAGACCCAGTACTTC
CASSSRLAGTEETQYF
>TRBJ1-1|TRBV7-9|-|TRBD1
TGTGCCAGCAGCCGAGGGACAGGGGATACAGCTTTCTTT
CASSRGTGDTAFF